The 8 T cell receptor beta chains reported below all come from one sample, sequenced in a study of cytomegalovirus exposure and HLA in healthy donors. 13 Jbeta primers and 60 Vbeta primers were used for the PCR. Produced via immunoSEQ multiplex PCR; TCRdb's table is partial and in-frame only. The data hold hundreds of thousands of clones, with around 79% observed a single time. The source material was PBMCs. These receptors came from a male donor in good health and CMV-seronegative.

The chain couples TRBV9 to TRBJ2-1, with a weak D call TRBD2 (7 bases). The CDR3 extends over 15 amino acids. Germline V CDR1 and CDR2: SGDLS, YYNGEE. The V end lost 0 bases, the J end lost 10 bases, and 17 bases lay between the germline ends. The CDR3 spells CASSVVGGGLSEQFF. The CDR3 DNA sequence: TGTGCCAGCAGCGTAGTAGGGGGAGGGCTCAGCGAGCAGTTCTTC.

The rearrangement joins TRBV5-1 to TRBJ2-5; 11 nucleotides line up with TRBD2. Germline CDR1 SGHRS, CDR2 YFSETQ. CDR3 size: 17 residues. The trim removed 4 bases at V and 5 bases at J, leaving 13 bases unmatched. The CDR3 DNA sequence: TGCGCCAGCAGCCCCGTAGCGGGAGGGTCGGGTGGCGAGACCCAGTACTTC. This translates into CASSPVAGGSGGETQYF.

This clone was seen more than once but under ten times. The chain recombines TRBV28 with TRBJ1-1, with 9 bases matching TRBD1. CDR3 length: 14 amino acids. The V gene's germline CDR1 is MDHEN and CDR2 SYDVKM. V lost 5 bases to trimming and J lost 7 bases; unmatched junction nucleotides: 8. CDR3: CASSLPDRGDEAFF. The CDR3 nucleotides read TGTGCCAGCAGTCTACCCGACAGGGGGGATGAAGCTTTCTTT.

The CDR3 protein is CAWNAVQETQYF. CDR3 coding DNA: TGTGCCTGGAACGCAGTGCAAGAGACCCAGTACTTC. The genes are TRBV30 and TRBJ2-5; unclear D gene. The germline gives CDR1 GTSNPN, CDR2 SVGIG (reference sequence). V was cut by 4 bases and J by 2 bases, with 8 bases left in between. The CDR3 covers 12 residues.

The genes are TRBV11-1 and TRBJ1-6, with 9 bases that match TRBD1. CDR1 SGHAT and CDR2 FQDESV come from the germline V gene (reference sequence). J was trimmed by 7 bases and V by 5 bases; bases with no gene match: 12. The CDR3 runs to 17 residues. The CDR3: CASSLHTAGTGNSPLHF. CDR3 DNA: TGTGCCAGCAGCCTCCACACTGCCGGGACAGGGAATTCACCCCTCCACTTT.

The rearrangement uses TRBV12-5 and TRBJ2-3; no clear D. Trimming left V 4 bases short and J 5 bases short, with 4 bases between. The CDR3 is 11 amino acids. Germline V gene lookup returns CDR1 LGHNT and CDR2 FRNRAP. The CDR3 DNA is TGTGCTAGTGGTTCCCAAGATACGCAGTATTTT. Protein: CASGSQDTQYF.

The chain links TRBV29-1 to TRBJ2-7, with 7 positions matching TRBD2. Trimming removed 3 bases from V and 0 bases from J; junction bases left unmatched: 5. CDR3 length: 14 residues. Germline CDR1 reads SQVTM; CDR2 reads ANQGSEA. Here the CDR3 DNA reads TGCAGCGTTGACGGGCTAGCGGACTCCTACGAGCAGTACTTC. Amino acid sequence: CSVDGLADSYEQYF.

This CDR3 is CASSIQGKGSYEQYF. As DNA, the CDR3 is TGTGCCAGTAGTATTCAGGGGAAGGGCTCCTACGAGCAGTACTTC. The chain recombines TRBV19 with TRBJ2-7; D is perhaps TRBD1 (6 bases). Trimming took 3 bases from V and 0 from J, leaving 12 bases between them. The length of the CDR3 is 15 residues. From germline, CDR1 is LNHDA and CDR2 SQIVND (reference sequence). The variable domain in full, with the rest retrieved from reference TRBV19 and TRBJ2-7, is DGGITQSPKYLFRKEGQNVTLSCEQNLNHDAMYWYRQDPGQGLRLIYYSQIVNDFQKGDIAEGYSVSREKKESFPLTVTSAQKNPTAFYLCASSIQGKGSYEQYFGPGTRLTVT.